The 32 T cell receptor beta chains reported below all come from one sample, sequenced in a study of blood T cells in healthy people across ages. A J-beta primer mix and a sample-barcoded 5' primer were used in a second PCR of roughly 6 to 11 cycles. TCRdb reprocessed the 5' RACE reads via MiXCR and lists one record per CDR3 protein. Of approximately 730,000 distinct CDR3 sequences in the sample, roughly 53% are singletons; the top ten hold around 40%. The sample taken for sequencing was blood. The source is a man older than 75 in good health.

Details on this clonotype: The junction departs from germline at one end; a sequencing error may be responsible. This chain connects TRBV15 to TRBJ2-3; weak D call: TRBD2 (6 bases). The CDR3 runs 17 residues. From germline, CDR1 is LNHNV and CDR2 YYDKDF (reference sequence). The CDR3 DNA sequence: TGTGCCACCAACAGAGAACCCCAGGTCGGGAGTACAGATACGCAGTATTTT. It encodes CATNREPQVGSTDTQYF.

V usage is TRBV11-1 and J usage is TRBJ2-4, with D maybe TRBD2 (7 bases). The J call could be wrong; TRBJ2-7 is a better fit for the DNA end. CDR1 is SGHAT and CDR2 is FQDESV in the germline V gene (reference sequence). The CDR3 contains 16 residues. DNA of the CDR3: TGTGCCAGCAGCCCTAGGGGGGGTGGAAAGTCCTACGAGCAGTACTTC. It codes for CASSPRGGGKSYEQYF.

The chain couples TRBV7-9 to TRBJ1-5; 9 bases agree with TRBD1. The CDR3 has 15 amino acids. V was clipped by 4 bases and J by 3 bases; unmatched bases: 4. Looked up from germline, CDR1 is SEHNR and CDR2 is FQNEAQ (reference sequence). The CDR3 is CASSSQGAPNQPQHF. CDR3 DNA sequence: TGTGCCAGCAGCTCACAGGGGGCCCCCAATCAGCCCCAGCATTTT.

The V and J genes are TRBV24-1 and TRBJ2-7, with TRBD1 identical over 7 bases. The J call is in doubt because the DNA end fits TRBJ2-5 better. The CDR3 totals 15 residues. Germline CDR1 KGHDR, CDR2 SFDVKD. CDR3 bases: TGTGCCACCAGTGATTTAGTGACAGGGAGAGAGACCCAGTACTTC. Protein: CATSDLVTGRETQYF.

There are many counts of this clonotype. At one of its ends the junction is not consistent with the germline gene, which may arise from a read error. The genes are TRBV18 and TRBJ2-5, with D hard to call. This CDR3 comprises 13 residues. Germline CDR1 KGHSH, CDR2 LQKENI. The CDR3 coding sequence is TGCGCCAGCAGCCCTGGGGTTCAAGAGACCCAGTACTTC. Amino acid sequence: CASSPGVQETQYF. Using reference TRBV18 and TRBJ2-5 for the parts outside the CDR3, the full variable domain is NAGVMQNPRHLVRRRGQEARLRCSPMKGHSHVYWYRQLPEEGLKFMVYLQKENIIDESGMPKERFSAEFPKEGPSILRIQQVVRGDSAAYFCASSPGVQETQYFGPGTRLLVL.

This clonotype was counted between two and nine times. This chain joins TRBV9 and TRBJ2-4; D assignment may be TRBD1 or TRBD2 (6 bases each). The germline gives CDR1 SGDLS, CDR2 YYNGEE. Trimming took off 6 bases at V and 2 bases at J, with 12 bases between the two ends. This CDR3 has 14 amino acids. The CDR3 DNA reads TGTGCCAGCAACGAAGGGGGGACCAAAAACATTCAGTACTTC. Translating gives CASNEGGTKNIQYF. Full variable domain (rest looked up from reference TRBV9 and TRBJ2-4): DSGVTQTPKHLITATGQRVTLRCSPRSGDLSVYWYQQSLDQGLQFLIQYYNGEERAKGNILERFSAQQFPDLHSELNLSSLELGDSALYFCASNEGGTKNIQYFGAGTRLSVL.

Of note for this clonotype: Its ends do not fully match the called genes, so a read error is possible. The chain uses TRBV15 and TRBJ2-6; D possibly corresponds to TRBD1 (6 bases). The germline gives CDR1 LNHNV, CDR2 YYDKDF (reference sequence). CDR3 size: 16 residues. This CDR3 reads CATSQSGASGVNVLTF. In nucleotides, the CDR3 is TGTGCCACCTCTCAGTCAGGGGCTTCTGGGGTCAACGTCCTGACTTTC. The whole variable domain, filled in from reference TRBV15 and TRBJ2-6, reads DAMVIQNPRYQVTQFGKPVTLSCSQTLNHNVMYWYQQKSSQAPKLLFHYYDKDFNNEADTPDNFQSRRPNTSFCFLDIRSPGLGDTAMYLCATSQSGASGVNVLTFGAGSRLTVL.

This chain links TRBV29-1 with TRBJ1-2; 7 bases align to TRBD1. The CDR3 runs to 11 residues. The V and J ends lost 7 bases and 4 bases, in that order; junction bases with no gene match: 3. Germline V lookup: CDR1 SQVTM, CDR2 ANQGSEA. The CDR3 DNA sequence: TGCAGCGCCTGGACAGGCTATGGCTACACCTTC. This gives the protein CSAWTGYGYTF.

This clonotype was observed a few times. The rearrangement links TRBV12-3 or TRBV12-4 to TRBJ2-4; no clear D. TRBJ2-7 matches the DNA end more closely, so the J call is doubtful. The CDR3 length is 12 residues. The CDR3 DNA is TGTGCCAGCAGATCGTCGGTTGGCGAGCAGTACTTC. Its protein product is CASRSSVGEQYF.

The J gene is TRBJ1-1, the V gene TRBV2; D is unclear. This CDR3 comprises 14 residues. Germline CDR1 and CDR2: SNHLY and FYNNEI. The ends were cut back, 2 bases at V and 5 bases at J, with 12 bases in the middle. The CDR3 protein is CASSEQVFLTEAFF. The CDR3 region has the DNA TGTGCCAGCAGTGAACAGGTTTTCCTTACTGAAGCTTTCTTT.

The CDR3 region is CASSFGAGGNYNEQFF. CDR3 bases: TGCGCCAGCAGCTTCGGAGCGGGAGGGAATTACAATGAGCAGTTCTTC. The chain recombines TRBV5-1 with TRBJ2-1, with TRBD2 matching over 10 bases. V dropped 2 bases and J dropped 4; count of bases not matched to a gene: 6. The CDR3 sequence is 16 residues long. Per the germline V gene, CDR1 is SGHRS and CDR2 is YFSETQ.

This clonotype was picked up many times. This chain uses TRBV10-3 with TRBJ2-7; no firm D call. The V and J ends lost 8 bases and 2 bases respectively, with 10 bases between them. Germline values: CDR1 ENHRY, CDR2 SYGVKD. The CDR3 covers 12 residues. The CDR3 loop reads CAIGTQTYEQYF. The CDR3, as DNA: TGTGCCATCGGTACTCAGACCTACGAGCAGTACTTC.

This clonotype was recorded a few times. The chain has TRBV29-1 and TRBJ1-2, with D maybe TRBD1 (5 bases). CDR1 and CDR2 (germline): SQVTM, ANQGSEA. The CDR3 runs 11 residues. Between the trimmed V and J ends, which lost 8 bases and 8 bases, there was a span of 15 bases. The CDR3 spells CSTLGARGYTF. For the CDR3, the DNA is TGCAGCACCCTTGGGGCTCGCGGCTACACCTTC.

The chain has TRBV10-3 and TRBJ2-5; D gene unclear. CDR3 length: 15 residues. Germline assignment: CDR1 ENHRY and CDR2 SYGVKD. Trimming took off 0 bases at V and 1 base at J, with 9 bases between the two ends. The CDR3 region is CAISESRPGQETQYF. CDR3 in DNA: TGTGCCATCAGTGAGTCCCGACCAGGCCAAGAGACCCAGTACTTC.

This clonotype was picked up a small number of times. V is TRBV7-2 and J is TRBJ2-7; D gene uncertain. This CDR3 region has 12 residues. The ends were cut back, 5 bases at V and 4 bases at J, with 9 bases in the middle. The germline V gene encodes CDR1 SGHTA and CDR2 FQGNSA. CDR3 nucleotides: TGTGCCAGCAGCCGAGATTGGTACGAGCAGTACTTC. This encodes CASSRDWYEQYF.

CDR3 in amino acids: CASITTGGDTGELFF. Written as DNA, the CDR3 is TGTGCCAGCATTACTACTGGAGGGGACACCGGGGAGCTGTTTTTT. This chain joins TRBV21-1 and TRBJ2-2; TRBD2 reflects the table's D call only, with no check against the DNA. TRBV21-1 is tagged as a pseudogene. This CDR3 comprises 15 residues.

This clonotype showed up just a few times. This chain connects TRBV4-1 to TRBJ2-5, with unresolved D. The CDR3 consists of 14 residues. V was pared by 2 bases and J by 5 bases, with 12 bases between. Germline CDR1 reads MGHRA; CDR2 reads YSYEKL. The CDR3 bases are TGCGCCAGCAGCCAAATAGCACTTTTTGAGACCCAGTACTTC. It yields the protein CASSQIALFETQYF.

The gene calls are TRBV5-1 and TRBJ2-2, with D possibly matching TRBD2 (6 bases). The CDR3 length is 14 residues. Germline CDR1 reads SGHRS; CDR2 reads YFSETQ. The ends were cut back, 2 bases at V and 6 bases at J, with 11 bases in the middle. In DNA, the CDR3 is TGCGCCAGCAGCTTAATATCGGGGGCCGGGGAGCTGTTTTTT. It specifies CASSLISGAGELFF.

This sequence joins TRBV7-2 and TRBJ2-2; 7 nucleotides line up with TRBD1. The CDR3 has 17 amino acids. Germline V gives CDR1 SGHTA, CDR2 FQGNSA. V shed 4 bases, J shed 4 bases, and the junction held 12 bases outside the gene matches. CDR3 coding DNA: TGTGCCAGCAGCTCGACGATGACAGGGATGGGCACCGGGGAGCTGTTTTTT. Its protein product is CASSSTMTGMGTGELFF.

The chain combines TRBV5-1 with TRBJ1-4; 8 positions agree with TRBD1. CDR1 and CDR2 (germline): SGHRS, YFSETQ. V lost 4 bases to trimming and J lost 0 bases; unmatched junction nucleotides: 5. The CDR3 has 16 residues. The CDR3 loop is CASSITGGSTNEKLFF. In DNA form, the CDR3 reads TGCGCCAGCAGCATTACAGGGGGGTCAACTAATGAAAAACTGTTTTTT.

In this sample, this clonotype turned up a few times. The V and J genes are TRBV9 and TRBJ2-6; no clear D gene. Trimming removed 4 bases at V and 0 bases at J, with 8 bases between. The CDR3 has 15 amino acids. Germline V CDR1 and CDR2: SGDLS, YYNGEE. The CDR3 loop is CASSPRSSGANVLTF. CDR3 DNA sequence: TGTGCCAGCAGCCCACGTAGCTCTGGGGCCAACGTCCTGACTTTC.

V and J are TRBV5-6 and TRBJ2-3; 9 bases map to TRBD1. Germline assignment: CDR1 SGHDT and CDR2 YYEEEE. V lost 4 bases, J lost 14 bases, and 23 bases stayed unmatched. The CDR3 loop spans 17 amino acids. The CDR3 bases are TGTGCCAGCAGCCCAGGGACAGGGACTATTCTGCACAGATACGCGTATTTT. It encodes CASSPGTGTILHRYAYF.

This clonotype turned up a few times. V gene TRBV6-4 combines with J gene TRBJ1-2; D gene unclear. V was clipped by 6 bases and J by 6 bases, with 8 bases between them. Germline assignment: CDR1 MRHNA and CDR2 SNTAGT. The CDR3 consists of 11 residues. In nucleotides, the CDR3 is TGTGCCAGCAGGGCTAGGGATGGCTACACCTTC. Amino acid sequence: CASRARDGYTF.

At least ten counts were recorded for this clonotype. V and J are TRBV6-5 and TRBJ2-6, with no clear D. The V and J ends lost 0 bases and 4 bases respectively, with 7 bases between them. Per germline, CDR1 MNHEY and CDR2 SVGAGI. There are 15 residues in the CDR3. CDR3 in amino acids: CASSYSIFGANVLTF. CDR3 coding DNA: TGTGCCAGCAGTTACTCGATTTTCGGGGCCAACGTCCTGACTTTC.

The chain combines TRBV20-1 with TRBJ2-7, with TRBD1 matching 9 bases. V was pared by 6 bases and J by 3 bases, with 6 bases of the junction left unmatched. This CDR3 has 13 residues. CDR1 is DFQATT and CDR2 is SNEGSKA in the germline V gene (reference sequence). DNA of the CDR3: TGCAGTGCCCTACAGGGGGCGGGCTACGAGCAGTACTTC. It translates to CSALQGAGYEQYF.

This clonotype showed up just a few times. The genes are TRBV11-2 and TRBJ2-7; no reliable D call. CDR1 is SGHAT, CDR2 FQNNGV, per germline. V was clipped by 0 bases and J by 1 base, with 10 bases between them. This CDR3 has 15 amino acids. The CDR3 coding sequence is TGTGCCAGCAGCTTAGAGGCGGTAACATCCTACGAGCAGTACTTC. Residues: CASSLEAVTSYEQYF. The full variable domain, completed using reference TRBV11-2 and TRBJ2-7, is EAGVAQSPRYKIIEKRQSVAFWCNPISGHATLYWYQQILGQGPKLLIQFQNNGVVDDSQLPKDRFSAERLKGVDSTLKIQPAKLEDSAVYLCASSLEAVTSYEQYFGPGTRLTVT.

This clonotype appeared a single time. The V call is TRBV7-9, the J call TRBJ2-2; 10 bases match TRBD1. This CDR3 contains 17 residues. With 5 bases clipped from V and 5 bases from J, the junction kept 11 bases outside the gene matches. Germline CDR1 reads SEHNR; CDR2 reads FQNEAQ (reference sequence). The CDR3 here is CASSIRDRGDQTGELFF. DNA for the CDR3: TGTGCCAGCAGCATCCGGGACAGGGGCGATCAAACCGGGGAGCTGTTTTTT.

This clonotype was detected only a few times. The rearrangement uses TRBV7-2 and TRBJ2-7; the D is unclear. Trimming stripped 1 base from V and 6 bases from J, with 7 bases between. The germline gives CDR1 SGHTA, CDR2 FQGNSA. The CDR3 totals 12 residues. The CDR3 sequence is CASSLVVSEQYF. CDR3 in DNA: TGTGCCAGCAGCTTAGTAGTGAGCGAGCAGTACTTC. The full variable domain, rest sourced from reference TRBV7-2 and TRBJ2-7, is GAGVSQSPSNKVTEKGKDVELRCDPISGHTALYWYRQSLGQGLEFLIYFQGNSAPDKSGLPSDRFSAERTGGSVSTLTIQRTQQEDSAVYLCASSLVVSEQYFGPGTRLTVT.

The J gene is TRBJ2-7, the V gene TRBV6-2 or TRBV6-3; no definite D call. CDR1 and CDR2 (germline): MNHEY, SVGEGT. This CDR3 has 13 amino acids. V lost 7 bases, J lost 2 bases, and 12 bases lay in between. CDR3 region: CASTLIPPYEQYF. The CDR3 nucleotides are TGTGCCAGCACCTTGATCCCGCCCTACGAGCAGTACTTC.

This rearrangement joins TRBV24-1 to TRBJ2-3, with 12 bases fitting TRBD2. The germline V gene encodes CDR1 KGHDR and CDR2 SFDVKD. Trimming at V came to 2 bases and at J to 5 bases, leaving 4 bases not matched to a gene. The CDR3 runs to 16 residues. The CDR3 protein is CATSDWGGLAGDTQYF. The CDR3 DNA is TGTGCCACCAGTGATTGGGGGGGACTAGCGGGAGATACGCAGTATTTT.

V usage is TRBV2 and J usage is TRBJ2-2; D gene unclear. CDR3 length: 14 amino acids. Germline CDR1 SNHLY, CDR2 FYNNEI. V lost 6 bases to trimming and J lost 4 bases, with 12 bases between them. Written as DNA, the CDR3 is TGTGCCAGCAGAAAAAACGTTCTCACCGGGGAGCTGTTTTTT. Translating it yields CASRKNVLTGELFF.

This chain links TRBV7-2 with TRBJ2-7; D possibly corresponds to TRBD1 (6 bases). Germline V gives CDR1 SGHTA, CDR2 FQGNSA. The V end lost 4 bases, the J end lost 0 bases, and 10 bases lay between the germline ends. CDR3 length: 14 amino acids. CDR3 sequence (DNA): TGTGCCAGCAGCTCAGGGGACCTCTCCTACGAGCAGTACTTC. Its protein is CASSSGDLSYEQYF.